Below are 2 T cell receptor beta chains sequenced from a single sample in a study of vaccination and CD4 T cells after COVID-19. With the Oncomine TCR Beta short-read assay, DNA from cultured CD4+ T cells was sequenced. One entry per CDR3 protein results from TCRdb running MiXCR on the PCR reads. Among under 20,000 distinct CDR3 sequences listed, roughly 44% were seen once. Their antigens remain unidentified. Treatment specified: roughly ten-day PBMC culture with coronavirus spike peptide pools or control peptides (ViraFEST assay). The source material was cultured CD4+ T cells from blood. The origin of the receptors is a human donor with COVID-19.

The gene calls are TRBV7-2 and TRBJ2-3; D is undetermined. The CDR3 contains 14 residues. The germline gives CDR1 SGHTA, CDR2 FQGNSA. V was cut by 1 base and J by 6 bases, with 11 bases left in between. CDR3 DNA: TGTGCCAGCAGCTTAGTTGTGGGGTGGGATACGCAGTATTTT. It codes for CASSLVVGWDTQYF.

V usage is TRBV12-3 or TRBV12-4 and J usage is TRBJ1-5; 7 bases map to TRBD1. The CDR3 spans 13 residues. With 7 bases clipped from V and 4 bases from J, the junction kept 4 bases outside the gene matches. The CDR3 coding sequence is TGTGCCAGCACAAGGGACAGTAATCAGCCCCAGCATTTT. It yields the protein CASTRDSNQPQHF.